A single sample is the source of the 28 T cell receptor beta chains below, sequenced in a study of blood T cell repertoires in COVID-19. Libraries were prepared by immunoSEQ multiplex PCR; TCRdb keeps only in-frame clonotypes and omits some of them. The sample shows about 98,000 clones, around 82% of them seen only once. Material for sequencing was peripheral blood. Receptors were obtained from a man between 65 and 80 years old with active or convalescent COVID-19.

On this clone itself: A junction boundary mismatches the germline segment, possibly from a read error. In DNA, the CDR3 is TGTGCCAGCAGCTTAACGGGATCCTCTCGCGAGCCGTTCTTC. Translation: CASSLTGSSREPFF. The chain joins TRBV7-2 to TRBJ2-1; a possible D gene is TRBD2 (5 bases). The V gene's germline CDR1 is SGHTA and CDR2 FQGNSA. The CDR3 extends over 14 amino acids.

The chain joins TRBV11-3 to TRBJ2-1; 7 nucleotides match TRBD2. V lost 5 bases and J lost 8; bases outside the gene matches: 12. The CDR3 totals 15 residues. Germline CDR1 reads SGHNT; CDR2 reads YENEEA. CDR3 protein: CASSPSAGLVDEQFF. The CDR3 DNA is TGTGCCAGCAGCCCCAGCGCTGGACTAGTCGATGAGCAGTTCTTC. The full variable domain, rest sourced from reference TRBV11-3 and TRBJ2-1, is EAGVVQSPRYKIIEKKQPVAFWCNPISGHNTLYWYLQNLGQGPELLIRYENEEAVDDSQLPKDRFSAERLKGVDSTLKIQPAELGDSAVYLCASSPSAGLVDEQFFGPGTRLTVL.

The CDR3 sequence is CSVGEGSSYEQYF. DNA of the CDR3: TGCAGCGTTGGTGAGGGAAGCTCCTACGAGCAGTACTTC. This chain uses TRBV29-1 with TRBJ2-7; possible D gene TRBD2, 5 bases. V was trimmed by 4 bases and J by 0 bases, leaving 10 bases between them. This CDR3 region has 13 residues. CDR1 and CDR2 (germline): SQVTM, ANQGSEA.

This chain joins TRBV5-4 and TRBJ2-1, with D tentatively TRBD1 (7 bases). There are 15 residues in the CDR3. Germline V gene lookup returns CDR1 SGHNT and CDR2 YYREEE (reference sequence). The V end lost 0 bases, the J end lost 4 bases, and 11 bases lay between the germline ends. CDR3 DNA: TGTGCCAGCAGCTTGGACAGGGGAGGTTACAATGAGCAGTTCTTC. Its protein is CASSLDRGGYNEQFF.

The chain joins TRBV7-2 to TRBJ2-1; 7 bases are a match to TRBD2. CDR3 length: 15 amino acids. CDR1 and CDR2 (germline): SGHTA, FQGNSA. The ends lost 0 bases at V and 3 bases at J; junction bases unmatched: 2. The CDR3 region has the DNA TGTGCCAGCAGCTTAGCGGGGGGGAACTACAATGAGCAGTTCTTC. Its protein is CASSLAGGNYNEQFF.

The V call is TRBV6-2 or TRBV6-3, the J call TRBJ2-7; 9 nucleotides line up with TRBD2. The CDR3 totals 17 residues. Looked up from germline, CDR1 is MNHEY and CDR2 is SVGEGT. V shed 0 bases and J 0 bases; nucleotides not matched to a gene: 6. The CDR3 DNA is TGTGCCAGCAGTTACTCGGCTAGCGGGGCCGGCTCCTACGAGCAGTACTTC. Protein: CASSYSASGAGSYEQYF.

The chain carries TRBV11-2 and TRBJ2-4; D may be TRBD2 (5 bases). CDR1 and CDR2 from the germline V gene are SGHAT and FQNNGV. V lost 4 bases and J 2 bases, leaving 12 bases between the germline ends. CDR3 length: 15 residues. CDR3 nucleotides: TGTGCCAGCAGCTCTCCTACCGGGACCAAAAACATTCAGTACTTC. The encoded protein is CASSSPTGTKNIQYF.

The J gene is TRBJ2-5, the V gene TRBV7-8; TRBD2 matches at 9 bases. The CDR3 sequence is 15 residues long. Germline CDR1 reads SGHVS; CDR2 reads FQNEAQ. J lost 5 bases, V lost 2 bases, and 6 bases had no gene match. CDR3 loop: CASSLLAGVPETQYF. DNA for the CDR3: TGTGCCAGCAGCTTATTAGCGGGGGTACCGGAGACCCAGTACTTC.

Here the CDR3 reads CASSRGTNYGYTF. DNA of the CDR3: TGTGCCAGCAGCCGAGGGACTAACTATGGCTACACCTTC. This rearrangement joins TRBV3-1 (or the pseudogene TRBV3-2) to TRBJ1-2; D unclear. V gave up 4 bases and J gave up 0 bases, with 6 bases separating them. This CDR3 comprises 13 residues. Germline assignment: CDR1 LGHDT and CDR2 YNNKEL (reference sequence).

The chain combines TRBV2 with TRBJ1-2, with D perhaps TRBD1 (5 bases). Germline V gene lookup returns CDR1 SNHLY and CDR2 FYNNEI. The CDR3 loop spans 15 amino acids. V was cut by 4 bases and J by 2 bases, with 14 bases left in between. The CDR3 coding sequence is TGTGCCAGCAGTGGATCAGGGTTCCCAAACTATGGCTACACCTTC. Translated, it gives CASSGSGFPNYGYTF.

This chain uses TRBV6-5 with TRBJ2-7, with 7 bases aligning to TRBD1. CDR3 size: 15 residues. J gave up 2 bases and V 5 bases, and 9 bases lay outside the gene matches. From germline, CDR1 is MNHEY and CDR2 SVGAGI. CDR3 nucleotides: TGTGCCAGCAGTCGCCCCCGACAGGGTCCCTACGAGCAGTACTTC. Translation gives CASSRPRQGPYEQYF.

J is TRBJ1-4 and V is TRBV5-1, with no clear D. V was shortened by 2 bases and J by 8 bases, with 16 bases between the two germline ends. The CDR3 is made up of 15 amino acids. Germline V gene lookup returns CDR1 SGHRS and CDR2 YFSETQ. This CDR3 reads CASSFAGSGGEKLFF. Written as DNA, the CDR3 is TGCGCCAGCAGCTTCGCGGGATCGGGAGGAGAAAAACTGTTTTTT.

V usage is TRBV19 and J usage is TRBJ2-7; 9 bases match TRBD1. The CDR3 has 15 amino acids. Germline loops: CDR1 LNHDA, CDR2 SQIVND (reference sequence). J was trimmed by 4 bases and V by 8 bases; bases with no gene match: 12. CDR3 bases: TGTGCCAGTCCGCAAGACAGGGGGAAAAGTTACGAGCAGTACTTC. Translated, it gives CASPQDRGKSYEQYF.

The rearrangement links TRBV11-3 to TRBJ1-6; D remains ambiguous. V was trimmed by 2 bases and J by 10 bases, leaving 6 bases between them. Germline-derived CDR1 and CDR2 are SGHNT and YENEEA. The CDR3 has 12 residues. CDR3 nucleotide sequence: TGTGCCAGCAGCTTACCGCGATCACCCCTCCACTTT. This encodes CASSLPRSPLHF. Drawing the rest from reference TRBV11-3 and TRBJ1-6, the complete variable domain is EAGVVQSPRYKIIEKKQPVAFWCNPISGHNTLYWYLQNLGQGPELLIRYENEEAVDDSQLPKDRFSAERLKGVDSTLKIQPAELGDSAVYLCASSLPRSPLHFGNGTRLTVT.

The chain employs TRBV5-8 and TRBJ1-1; TRBD1 aligns across 7 bases. Germline CDR1 is SGHTS and CDR2 is YDEGEE. This CDR3 has 14 amino acids. The J segment lost 0 bases and the V segment lost 1 base, leaving 0 bases of the junction unmatched. The CDR3 loop reads CASSLTGVNTEAFF. In DNA form, the CDR3 reads TGTGCCAGCAGCTTGACAGGGGTGAACACTGAAGCTTTCTTT.

The chain couples TRBV6-5 to TRBJ2-3, with 9 bases aligning to TRBD1. With 5 bases clipped from V and 2 bases from J, the junction kept 5 bases outside the gene matches. The CDR3 runs to 15 residues. CDR1 and CDR2 (germline): MNHEY, SVGAGI. The CDR3 nucleotides are TGTGCCAGCAGTAGACAGGGGGGCCACACAGATACGCAGTATTTT. Amino acids: CASSRQGGHTDTQYF.

The chain links TRBV30 to TRBJ2-7, with 8 nucleotides matching TRBD2. V was clipped by 0 bases and J by 2 bases; unmatched bases: 3. This CDR3 contains 14 residues. CDR1 is GTSNPN and CDR2 is SVGIG in the germline V gene (reference sequence). Here the CDR3 reads CAWSVTSGAYEQYF. CDR3 bases: TGTGCCTGGAGTGTTACTAGCGGAGCCTACGAGCAGTACTTC.

The rearrangement joins TRBV11-3 to TRBJ2-7; tentative D call: TRBD1 (6 bases). V dropped 5 bases and J dropped 6 bases, with 8 bases sitting between them. In germline, CDR1 is SGHNT, CDR2 YENEEA. This CDR3 is built from 11 residues. In DNA form, the CDR3 reads TGTGCCAGCAGCGCGGACAGCGAGCAGTACTTC. It encodes CASSADSEQYF.

This sequence joins TRBV5-5 and TRBJ2-7; D is possibly TRBD2 (6 bases). V shed 2 bases and J shed 4 bases, with 13 bases lying between them. Germline V gene data show CDR1 as SGHKS and CDR2 as YYEKEE (reference sequence). The CDR3 length is 14 residues. In DNA, the CDR3 is TGTGCCAGCAGCTTACGACTAGGGAGTTACGAGCAGTACTTC. It translates to CASSLRLGSYEQYF.

The chain carries TRBV5-4 and TRBJ2-3; 7 bases map to TRBD2. V lost 1 base to trimming and J lost 1 base; unmatched junction nucleotides: 9. Germline V gene data show CDR1 as SGHNT and CDR2 as YYREEE (reference sequence). This CDR3 has 17 residues. CDR3 amino acids: CASSLLSGGGGTDTQYF. The CDR3 DNA is TGTGCCAGCAGCTTGCTGTCGGGGGGAGGCGGCACAGATACGCAGTATTTT. The entire variable domain, with the rest obtained from reference TRBV5-4 and TRBJ2-3, is as follows: ETGVTQSPTHLIKTRGQQVTLRCSSQSGHNTVSWYQQALGQGPQFIFQYYREEENGRGNFPPRFSGLQFPNYSSELNVNALELDDSALYLCASSLLSGGGGTDTQYFGPGTRLTVL.

The chain uses TRBV5-1 and TRBJ2-2; TRBD1 might be the D (6 bases). Germline V gene data show CDR1 as SGHRS and CDR2 as YFSETQ. The V and J ends lost 4 bases and 9 bases respectively, with 16 bases between them. The CDR3 sequence is 14 residues long. This chain's CDR3 is CASSPTQGPRELFF. CDR3 bases: TGCGCCAGCAGCCCGACACAGGGTCCCAGGGAGCTGTTTTTT.

The V gene is TRBV7-9, the J gene TRBJ2-3, with TRBD2 matching over 7 bases. V lost 6 bases and J lost 4; bases outside the gene matches: 7. Germline lookup yields CDR1 SEHNR and CDR2 FQNEAQ (reference sequence). The CDR3 covers 14 residues. The CDR3 DNA is TGTGCCAGCAGACTGGGGGGGGTCGCAGATACGCAGTATTTT. Its protein is CASRLGGVADTQYF.

The chain recombines TRBV4-1 with TRBJ1-4; no definite D call. This CDR3 contains 16 residues. Trimming left V 2 bases short and J 0 bases short, with 10 bases between. Per germline, CDR1 MGHRA and CDR2 YSYEKL. CDR3 region: CASSQRGISTNEKLFF. The CDR3 DNA reads as TGCGCCAGCAGCCAAAGAGGCATTTCAACTAATGAAAAACTGTTTTTT.

The rearrangement joins TRBV18 to TRBJ1-1; 8 bases map to TRBD1. The CDR3 length is 14 residues. The germline gives CDR1 KGHSH, CDR2 LQKENI. V trimming: 3 bases; J trimming: 6 bases; junction bases outside the gene matches: 6. The CDR3 DNA reads TGTGCCAGCTCACCCAGGGGGCTGGACTCTGAAGCTTTCTTT. Translating gives CASSPRGLDSEAFF.

The chain has TRBV7-2 and TRBJ1-6; D ambiguous. Trimming shortened V by 1 base and J by 5 bases, and 9 bases separated the two germline ends. The CDR3 extends over 15 amino acids. Germline assignment: CDR1 SGHTA and CDR2 FQGNSA. CDR3: CASSLEGGNNSPLHF. In DNA form, the CDR3 reads TGTGCCAGCAGCTTAGAAGGAGGAAATAATTCACCCCTCCACTTT.

The rearrangement joins TRBV2 to TRBJ1-1; D perhaps matches TRBD1 (5 bases). The CDR3 is 14 residues long. Germline V gene lookup returns CDR1 SNHLY and CDR2 FYNNEI. Trimming stripped 6 bases from V and 5 bases from J, with 16 bases between. The DNA of the CDR3 is TGTGCCAGCAGATTCAGGGTATTTTCGACTGAAGCTTTCTTT. This sequence encodes CASRFRVFSTEAFF.

This clone was seen just once. The rearrangement uses TRBV29-1 and TRBJ1-4, with 12 nucleotides matching TRBD1. This CDR3 has 14 amino acids. Trimming at V came to 7 bases and at J to 7 bases, leaving 7 bases not matched to a gene. Germline V gene lookup returns CDR1 SQVTM and CDR2 ANQGSEA. The CDR3 DNA sequence: TGCAGCGCGGCCGGGACAGGGGGCAGTGAAAAACTGTTTTTT. It yields the protein CSAAGTGGSEKLFF.

This rearrangement joins TRBV30 to TRBJ1-4, with TRBD1 matching 9 bases. The CDR3 has 14 amino acids. Germline CDR1 and CDR2: GTSNPN and SVGIG (reference sequence). V was pared by 3 bases and J by 8 bases, with 7 bases of the junction left unmatched. The CDR3 bases are TGTGCCTGGAGGCGGACAGGGGTGCTCGAAAAACTGTTTTTT. As protein: CAWRRTGVLEKLFF.